The 9 T cell receptor beta chains given below trace back to one sample, sequenced in a study of post-analysis software for immune sequencing data. Study-wide findings and caveats: In patients, TRBV5-6, TRBV5-1 and TRBV20-1 belonged to five TRBV segments found more frequently than in controls.

Included in the TCR beta cDNA libraries were unique molecular identifiers. TCRdb processed the PCR reads anew with MiXCR; each CDR3 protein has one entry. The top ten hold approximately 10% of the sample, which has hundreds of thousands of distinct CDR3 sequences, 55% to 60% seen once. For these receptors, no antigen is known. Specimen: blood. All receptors come from a girl aged 2-10 years with multiple sclerosis.

This clonotype was counted a few times. The chain joins TRBV7-3 to TRBJ1-5; D uncertain. V was cut by 0 bases and J by 5 bases, with 5 bases left in between. Per germline, CDR1 SGHTA and CDR2 FQGTGA. The CDR3 length is 13 residues. CDR3 DNA: TGTGCCAGCAGCTTAACGCGGGATCAGCCCCAGCATTTT. It is translated as CASSLTRDQPQHF.

V usage is TRBV15 and J usage is TRBJ2-1, with D unresolved. V lost 5 bases and J 4 bases, leaving 12 bases between the germline ends. CDR1 is LNHNV, CDR2 YYDKDF, per germline (reference sequence). The CDR3 covers 14 residues. CDR3 loop: CATSRAGLYNEQFF. In DNA form, the CDR3 reads TGTGCCACCAGCCGGGCAGGCCTTTACAATGAGCAGTTCTTC.

The rearrangement links TRBV13 to TRBJ2-7, with TRBD2 matching 7 bases. The CDR3 consists of 13 residues. Germline assignment: CDR1 PRHDT and CDR2 FYEKMQ (reference sequence). The trim removed 5 bases at V and 7 bases at J, leaving 8 bases unmatched. CDR3 DNA sequence: TGTGCCAGCAGCAGCGGGCAGCGGGGTGAGCAGTACTTC. Amino acid sequence: CASSSGQRGEQYF.

The J gene is TRBJ2-5, the V gene TRBV6-6; 7 bases are shared with TRBD2. V gave up 5 bases and J gave up 2 bases; unmatched junction bases: 8. The CDR3 has 15 amino acids. Germline V gene data show CDR1 as MNHNY and CDR2 as SVGAGI (reference sequence). For the CDR3, the DNA is TGTGCCAGCAGTCACGACCGGGACTATCAAGAGACCCAGTACTTC. Amino acid sequence: CASSHDRDYQETQYF.

The chain joins TRBV9 to TRBJ2-3, with D possibly being TRBD1 (5 bases). Looked up from germline, CDR1 is SGDLS and CDR2 is YYNGEE. The ends were cut back, 0 bases at V and 6 bases at J, with 8 bases in the middle. CDR3 length equals 13 residues. In DNA, the CDR3 is TGTGCCAGCAGCGTAGATGCAGGGGATACGCAGTATTTT. Protein: CASSVDAGDTQYF.

This clonotype was seen a few times. This sequence joins TRBV29-1 and TRBJ1-1; TRBD1 might be the D (6 bases). There are 13 residues in the CDR3. In germline, CDR1 is SQVTM, CDR2 ANQGSEA. V was trimmed by 4 bases and J by 1 base, leaving 10 bases between them. The CDR3 loop reads CSVVGQPNTEAFF. The CDR3 bases are TGCAGCGTTGTAGGACAGCCGAACACTGAAGCTTTCTTT.

The V gene is TRBV7-2, the J gene TRBJ2-1; TRBD1 aligns across 9 bases. The CDR3 consists of 18 residues. Trimming at V came to 3 bases and at J to 6 bases, leaving 15 bases not matched to a gene. Germline loops: CDR1 SGHTA, CDR2 FQGNSA. The CDR3 nucleotides are TGTGCCAGCAGCTTCTCGCCTCGACCGGGACAGGGCGGCAATGAGCAGTTCTTC. This codes for CASSFSPRPGQGGNEQFF. Looking up the rest from reference TRBV7-2 and TRBJ2-1 gives the full variable domain: GAGVSQSPSNKVTEKGKDVELRCDPISGHTALYWYRQSLGQGLEFLIYFQGNSAPDKSGLPSDRFSAERTGGSVSTLTIQRTQQEDSAVYLCASSFSPRPGQGGNEQFFGPGTRLTVL.

This clonotype has more than one count but fewer than ten. The V gene is TRBV3-1, the J gene TRBJ2-5; D remains ambiguous. Germline CDR1 and CDR2: LGHDT and YNNKEL (reference sequence). The CDR3 loop spans 15 amino acids. Between the trimmed V and J ends, which lost 0 bases and 5 bases, there was a span of 13 bases. The CDR3 nucleotides read TGTGCCAGCAGCCAAGATGGACCCTACTCCGAGACCCAGTACTTC. As protein: CASSQDGPYSETQYF.

The sample holds a few counts of this clonotype. This chain links TRBV6-2 or TRBV6-3 with TRBJ2-7; D call uncertain. CDR1 and CDR2 from the germline V gene are MNHEY and SVGEGT. Trimming left V 6 bases short and J 10 bases short, with 13 bases between. This CDR3 comprises 11 residues. The CDR3 sequence is CASSQLQSQYF. In DNA, the CDR3 is TGTGCCAGCAGCCAACTTCAGTCACAGTACTTC.